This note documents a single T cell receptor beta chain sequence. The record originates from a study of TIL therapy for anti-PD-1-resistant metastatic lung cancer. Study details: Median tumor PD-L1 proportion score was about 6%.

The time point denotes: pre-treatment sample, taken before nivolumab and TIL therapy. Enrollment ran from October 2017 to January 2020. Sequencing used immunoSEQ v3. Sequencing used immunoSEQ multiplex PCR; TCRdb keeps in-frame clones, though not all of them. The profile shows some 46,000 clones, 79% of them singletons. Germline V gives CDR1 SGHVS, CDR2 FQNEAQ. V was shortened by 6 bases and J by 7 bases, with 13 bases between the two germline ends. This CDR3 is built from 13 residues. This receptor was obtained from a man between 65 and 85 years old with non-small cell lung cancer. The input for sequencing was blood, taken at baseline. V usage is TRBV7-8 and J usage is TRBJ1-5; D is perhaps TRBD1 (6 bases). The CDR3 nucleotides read TGTGCCAGCAGTTTACAGGGCGGCCAGCCCCAGCATTTT. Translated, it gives CASSLQGGQPQHF.